The 15 T cell receptor beta chains below were found in one sample sequenced in a study of shared clonotypes between healthy human individuals. Naivety among CD8 cells was defined by CD45RO negativity and positive CCR7 selection, thereby excluding terminally differentiated effector memory CD45RA+ cells. The protocol was immunoSEQ multiplex PCR, while the TCRdb copy is restricted to in-frame clones and leaves out a portion. The table includes 2 million to 2.5 million clones, 90% to 95% detected once. Sequenced: naive CD8+ T cells from PBMCs. The receptors were gathered from a young man in good health. Some clones in this sample may be carry-over from other donors' samples.

V usage is TRBV5-1 and J usage is TRBJ2-7; the D gene is possibly TRBD2 (5 bases). The CDR3 contains 16 residues. Trimming left V 0 bases short and J 2 bases short, with 15 bases between. Germline CDR1 and CDR2: SGHRS and YFSETQ. Written as DNA, the CDR3 is TGCGCCAGCAGCTTGGAAACGGAGCGGCCCACCTACGAGCAGTACTTC. Translated, it gives CASSLETERPTYEQYF.

In DNA form, the CDR3 reads TGTGCCAGCACCCCCCCACAACTCACGGTGCCGACCGCAGATACGCAGTATTTT. Amino acid sequence: CASTPPQLTVPTADTQYF. The chain is built from TRBV28 and TRBJ2-3; D not resolved. The V gene's germline CDR1 is MDHEN and CDR2 SYDVKM. CDR3 size: 18 residues. The V end lost 7 bases, the J end lost 4 bases, and 27 bases lay between the germline ends.

This chain connects TRBV4-2 to TRBJ2-4; D remains unclear. Trimming pared 0 bases from V and 8 bases from J, leaving 11 bases between. The CDR3 totals 14 residues. From germline, CDR1 is LGHNA and CDR2 YNFKEQ. As DNA, the CDR3 is TGTGCCAGCAGCCAAGATAGGACCGCGTACATTCAGTACTTC. Protein product: CASSQDRTAYIQYF.

V gene TRBV19 combines with J gene TRBJ2-5, with 12 positions matching TRBD2. Per germline, CDR1 LNHDA and CDR2 SQIVND (reference sequence). The CDR3 is made up of 16 amino acids. The trim removed 6 bases at V and 5 bases at J, leaving 10 bases unmatched. Here the CDR3 DNA reads TGTGCCAGTAGGCCCGGACTAGCGGGATATGAGGAGACCCAGTACTTC. This encodes CASRPGLAGYEETQYF.

This chain links TRBV4-3 with TRBJ1-2, with 9 bases that match TRBD1. The germline gives CDR1 LGHNA, CDR2 YSLEER. The CDR3 loop spans 15 amino acids. V was pared by 4 bases and J by 4 bases, with 7 bases of the junction left unmatched. The CDR3 sequence: CASSPKQGASYGYTF. For the CDR3, the DNA is TGCGCCAGCAGCCCGAAACAGGGGGCAAGCTATGGCTACACCTTC.

The V gene is TRBV4-1, the J gene TRBJ2-1; 9 bases are shared with TRBD2. This CDR3 contains 15 residues. Trimming at V came to 8 bases and at J to 0 bases, leaving 5 bases not matched to a gene. Germline V gene sequence: CDR1 MGHRA, CDR2 YSYEKL. Here the CDR3 reads CASRLAGSSYNEQFF. CDR3 in DNA: TGCGCCAGCCGTCTAGCGGGAAGCTCCTACAATGAGCAGTTCTTC.

The chain recombines TRBV19 with TRBJ2-3, with a tentative D call TRBD1 (5 bases). The CDR3 runs to 15 residues. With 6 bases removed from V and 0 bases from J, the gap between germline ends came to 13 bases. CDR1 LNHDA and CDR2 SQIVND come from the germline V gene (reference sequence). CDR3 in DNA: TGTGCCAGTAGCAGGGCTTATTCTAGCACAGATACGCAGTATTTT. The encoded protein is CASSRAYSSTDTQYF. Supplemented by reference TRBV19 and TRBJ2-3, the full variable domain reads DGGITQSPKYLFRKEGQNVTLSCEQNLNHDAMYWYRQDPGQGLRLIYYSQIVNDFQKGDIAEGYSVSREKKESFPLTVTSAQKNPTAFYLCASSRAYSSTDTQYFGPGTRLTVL.

Here the CDR3 reads CASSVPRDPKEFTDTQYF. DNA of the CDR3: TGTGCCAGCAGCGTGCCTAGGGATCCCAAAGAATTCACAGATACGCAGTATTTT. The V call is TRBV9, the J call TRBJ2-3; no clear D gene. V was shortened by 2 bases and J by 2 bases, with 21 bases between the two germline ends. Germline-derived CDR1 and CDR2 are SGDLS and YYNGEE. The CDR3 totals 18 residues.

This clone showed up just once. Other DNA sequences in this specimen translate into the identical CDR3. The CDR3 loop is CASSPSYEQYF. The CDR3 nucleotides are TGTGCCAGCAGCCCTAGCTACGAGCAGTACTTC. The chain carries TRBV11-2 and TRBJ2-7; D call uncertain. The germline CDR1 and CDR2 sequences are SGHAT and FQNNGV. CDR3 length: 11 residues. V shed 5 bases and J shed 3 bases, with 5 bases lying between them.

On this clone itself: This specimen includes other DNA sequences encoding the same CDR3. V usage is TRBV29-1 and J usage is TRBJ2-7, with D unresolved. V lost 4 bases to trimming and J lost 1 base, with 5 bases between them. Germline V gene lookup returns CDR1 SQVTM and CDR2 ANQGSEA. CDR3 length equals 11 residues. The CDR3 here is CSVATSYEQYF. In DNA, the CDR3 is TGCAGCGTTGCGACTTCCTACGAGCAGTACTTC.

This sequence joins TRBV28 and TRBJ2-7; 10 nucleotides match TRBD2. The germline V gene encodes CDR1 MDHEN and CDR2 SYDVKM. This CDR3 region has 16 residues. The trim removed 5 bases at V and 0 bases at J, leaving 7 bases unmatched. The CDR3: CASSLASGSVSYEQYF. The CDR3 nucleotides read TGTGCCAGCAGTCTTGCTAGCGGGAGTGTCTCCTACGAGCAGTACTTC.

The chain combines TRBV19 with TRBJ2-5; possibly TRBD1 for D (5 bases). The germline V gene has CDR1 LNHDA and CDR2 SQIVND (reference sequence). The CDR3 has 15 amino acids. V was cut by 2 bases and J by 5 bases, with 15 bases left in between. The CDR3 region has the DNA TGTGCCAGTAGTATACGTGGCAGGGCCGCGGAGACCCAGTACTTC. Its translation: CASSIRGRAAETQYF.

The chain carries TRBV28 and TRBJ2-3, with TRBD2 identical over 8 bases. The CDR3 totals 16 residues. V lost 6 bases, J lost 0 bases, and 8 bases stayed unmatched. The germline CDR1 and CDR2 sequences are MDHEN and SYDVKM. CDR3 loop: CASSLTSGSSTDTQYF. CDR3 coding DNA: TGTGCCAGCAGCCTAACTAGCGGATCTAGCACAGATACGCAGTATTTT.

This clone was recorded once. The chain recombines TRBV15 with TRBJ2-5; 9 bases line up with TRBD2. J lost 0 bases, V lost 5 bases, and 13 bases had no gene match. The CDR3 spans 18 residues. Germline V CDR1 and CDR2: LNHNV, YYDKDF (reference sequence). The CDR3 region is CATSATSLAGNYQETQYF. CDR3 in DNA: TGTGCCACCAGCGCGACTTCCCTAGCGGGGAATTACCAAGAGACCCAGTACTTC.

The CDR3 sequence: CASSSTGSPTSGVEKLFF. CDR3 DNA: TGTGCCAGCAGCTCTACAGGGTCACCTACTTCTGGGGTCGAAAAACTGTTTTTT. The rearrangement uses TRBV9 and TRBJ1-4, with D possibly TRBD1 on 6 matching bases. V gave up 4 bases and J gave up 8 bases, with 27 bases separating them. Germline V gene sequence: CDR1 SGDLS, CDR2 YYNGEE. This CDR3 spans 18 amino acids.